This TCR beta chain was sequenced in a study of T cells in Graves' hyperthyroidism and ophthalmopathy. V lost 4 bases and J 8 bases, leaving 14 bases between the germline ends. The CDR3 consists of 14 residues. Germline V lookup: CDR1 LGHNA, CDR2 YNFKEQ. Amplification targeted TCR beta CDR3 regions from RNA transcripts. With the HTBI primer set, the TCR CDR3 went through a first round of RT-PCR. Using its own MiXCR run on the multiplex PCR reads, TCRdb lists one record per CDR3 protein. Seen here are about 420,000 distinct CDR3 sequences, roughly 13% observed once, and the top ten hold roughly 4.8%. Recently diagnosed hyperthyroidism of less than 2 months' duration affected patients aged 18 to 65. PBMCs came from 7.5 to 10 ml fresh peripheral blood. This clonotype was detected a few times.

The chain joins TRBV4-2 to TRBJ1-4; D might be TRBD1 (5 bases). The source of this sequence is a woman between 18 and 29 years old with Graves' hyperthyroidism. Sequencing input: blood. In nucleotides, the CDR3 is TGTGCCAGCAGCCTCTCGGCAGGGAGGGAAAAACTGTTTTTT. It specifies CASSLSAGREKLFF.